This T cell receptor beta chain was documented in a study of T-cell reconstitution after alpha-beta-depleted transplantation in children. Germline V lookup: CDR1 SGHTA, CDR2 FQGNSA. This CDR3 has 15 amino acids. V dropped 6 bases and J dropped 4; count of bases not matched to a gene: 3. Preparing the TCRbeta library involved the use of unique molecular identifiers. One entry per CDR3 protein, called by TCRdb with MiXCR from the PCR reads. This table holds around 360,000 distinct CDR3 sequences, 10% found once. The chain uses TRBV7-2 and TRBJ2-2; 12 nucleotides line up with TRBD2. The TCR originated in a human donor who donated a stem cell graft to a child with acute lymphoblastic leukemia. The sample was PBMCs from the stem cell graft donor, taken from the stem cell graft. In DNA, the CDR3 is TGTGCCAGCAGAAAGACTAGCGGGGGCACCGGGGAGCTGTTTTTT. Protein sequence: CASRKTSGGTGELFF.